A selection of T cell receptor beta chains follows, all from one sample in a study of T cells expressing NK-cell markers. From its re-call of the 5' RACE reads, TCRdb lists each CDR3 protein once, without DNA. Across 120,000 to 150,000 distinct CDR3 sequences, the top ten clones capture around 10% of the sample. The sample comprised blood T cells: a sorted CD56 or NKG2C T cell subset, CD4+ or CD8+ T cells, or bulk PBMC T cells (not recorded which). The receptors here all came from a young man in good health. CDR3s include the opening cysteine and the closing phenylalanine or tryptophan.

TRBJ2-5,TRBV7-9,CASSPDRVGETQYF
TRBJ1-1,TRBV19,CASTQPFGVNTEAFF
TRBJ2-2,TRBV7-9,CASSLAGWTGELFF
TRBJ1-6,TRBV11-2,CASSSLNSPLHF
TRBJ2-2,TRBV27,CASSLWQGGTGELFF
TRBJ2-7,TRBV9,CASSPEFSGYEQYF
TRBJ2-3,TRBV11-2,CASSLVGGSDTQYF
TRBJ2-1,TRBV4-1,CASSQGLSSGSYNEQFF
TRBJ1-1,TRBV9,CASSVEGPEAFF
TRBJ2-2,TRBV6-5,CASSYSKSGEVAGELFF
TRBJ1-5,TRBV19,CASALGDWSNQPQHF
TRBJ2-1,TRBV11-3,CASSAPGLAFEEQFF
TRBJ1-2,TRBV7-9,CASSLGPTGNYGYTF
TRBJ2-1,TRBV11-1,CASSLVYGHNEQFF
TRBJ1-2,TRBV27,CASSLSLGNYGYTF
TRBJ2-1,TRBV27,CASSLGLAGYNEQFF
TRBJ2-5,TRBV14,CASSQGQTQETQYF
TRBJ1-2,TRBV11-3,CASSENGQGNYGYTF
TRBJ2-1,TRBV6-2/TRBV6-3,CASSYITGVDEQFF
TRBJ2-3,TRBV5-4,CASKRQGYIPDTQYF
TRBJ1-2,TRBV6-1,CASREDRGGVKDGYTF
TRBJ2-3,TRBV15,CATSRVRPYTDTQYF
TRBJ2-1,TRBV29-1,CSVGQGSFQFF
TRBJ2-1,TRBV25-1,CASTALSSYNEQFF
TRBJ1-2,TRBV7-8,CASSSRTETGVWNGYTF
TRBJ1-1,TRBV29-1,CSVRDREGTEAFF
TRBJ2-7,TRBV28,CASSLLAGGSDSYEQYF